This T cell receptor beta chain was sequenced during a study of cytomegalovirus exposure and HLA in healthy donors. Study-level results: The study had only CMV serostatus as immune exposure information.

This CDR3 comprises 16 residues. Germline CDR1 and CDR2: SNHLY and FYNNEI. V gave up 6 bases and J gave up 1 base, with 16 bases separating them. Both 60 Vbeta primers and 13 Jbeta primers went into the PCR. Clones were read by immunoSEQ multiplex PCR, and TCRdb kept only the in-frame ones, dropping some. The sample carries 210,000 or so clones, around 80% recorded once. As to this clone: Its antigen is currently unknown.

The material sequenced was PBMCs. The chain recombines TRBV2 with TRBJ1-3, with TRBD1 as a possible D gene (6 bases). The source of this sequence is a man in his forties in good health and CMV-seronegative. The CDR3 reads CASSLTGSGSGNTIYF. For the CDR3, the DNA is TGTGCCAGCAGCCTCACAGGGTCAGGGTCTGGAAACACCATATATTTT.